These T cell receptor beta chains were read from a single sample in a study of radiotherapy plus CTLA-4 blockade in lung cancer. The assay was immunoSEQ multiplex PCR, and TCRdb's table has in-frame clones only and misses some. The table has some 110,000 clones, about nine tenths seen once. The source was peripheral blood, collected from a patient treated with radiotherapy plus ipilimumab. The receptors were gathered from a human donor with non-small cell lung cancer that progressed on radiotherapy plus ipilimumab. CDR3s include the opening cysteine and the closing phenylalanine or tryptophan. Fields, in order: V gene, clone size, J gene, D gene, CDR3 DNA, CDR3 protein. D genes are given only for firm matches. Not all rows give a size; the values are once, few, many and, for expanded clones, a class.

V: TRBV9; size: NA; J: TRBJ1-1; D: NA; DNA: TGTGCCAGCAGCCCTCGTATGAACACTGAAGCTTTCTTT; CDR3: CASSPRMNTEAFF
V: TRBV6-1; size: NA; J: TRBJ2-7; D: TRBD2; DNA: TGTGCCAGCGGGCTAGCGGGAGTCGAGCAGTACTTC; CDR3: CASGLAGVEQYF
V: TRBV9; size: NA; J: TRBJ2-2; D: NA; DNA: TGTGCCAGCAGCGTTACCCAGGGAGGGGGCGCGTTACCCGGGGAGCTGTTTTTT; CDR3: CASSVTQGGGALPGELFF
V: TRBV6-6; size: once; J: TRBJ2-1; D: NA; DNA: TGTGCCAGCAGTTACGTGAGCGGGCAGTTCTTC; CDR3: CASSYVSGQFF
V: TRBV5-1; size: NA; J: TRBJ2-1; D: NA; DNA: TGCGCCAGCAGCTTGGGGGACATCAACAATGAGCAGTTCTTC; CDR3: CASSLGDINNEQFF
V: TRBV5-4; size: NA; J: TRBJ2-1; D: TRBD2; DNA: TGTGCCAGCAGCCCGGGACTAGCGGGAGGGTGGGACAATGAGCAGTTCTTC; CDR3: CASSPGLAGGWDNEQFF
V: TRBV5-6; size: NA; J: TRBJ2-5; D: NA; DNA: TGTGCCAGCAGCTTGCGCCCGGCGCAAGAGACCCAGTACTTC; CDR3: CASSLRPAQETQYF
V: TRBV7-2; size: NA; J: TRBJ2-7; D: NA; DNA: TGTGCCAGCAGCGCTCCCTCGGGCGGACGCTACGAGCAGTACTTC; CDR3: CASSAPSGGRYEQYF
V: TRBV18; size: once; J: TRBJ2-3; D: TRBD2; DNA: TGTGCCAGCTCCCTCGCGGGAGCTGATACGCAGTATTTT; CDR3: CASSLAGADTQYF
V: TRBV18; size: NA; J: TRBJ2-1; D: NA; DNA: TGTGCCAGCTCCTGGGACTTAGCAGGGGGTGAGCAGTTCTTC; CDR3: CASSWDLAGGEQFF
V: TRBV9; size: NA; J: TRBJ2-5; D: NA; DNA: TGTGCCAGCAGCGTTGTGGGGGAGACCCAGTACTTC; CDR3: CASSVVGETQYF
V: TRBV6-1; size: NA; J: TRBJ2-7; D: NA; DNA: TGTGCCAGCAGTGAACTCGCTTGGGGTTACGAGCAGTACTTC; CDR3: CASSELAWGYEQYF
V: TRBV4-1; size: NA; J: TRBJ1-1; D: TRBD1; DNA: TGCGCCAGCAGCCAAGCTAGAACAGGGGGCACTGAAGCTTTCTTT; CDR3: CASSQARTGGTEAFF
V: TRBV6-6; size: NA; J: TRBJ2-2; D: NA; DNA: TGTGCCAGCAGCCCCAGGGGATCCGGGGGGACCGGGGAGCTGTTTTTT; CDR3: CASSPRGSGGTGELFF
V: TRBV5-3; size: once; J: TRBJ2-5; D: NA; DNA: TGTGCCGCTAGGATAAGAGAAGAGACCCAGTACTTC; CDR3: CAARIREETQYF
V: TRBV6-5; size: once; J: TRBJ2-5; D: NA; DNA: TGTGCCAGCAGTGCCTTTTTGAGCTCGGAGACCCAGTACTTC; CDR3: CASSAFLSSETQYF
V: TRBV11-2; size: NA; J: TRBJ2-3; D: NA; DNA: TGTGCCAGCAGCTCCTTGGTTGGTAGCACAGATACGCAGTATTTT; CDR3: CASSSLVGSTDTQYF
V: TRBV6-1; size: NA; J: TRBJ2-7; D: NA; DNA: TGTGCCAGCAGCTCGGGGGTGAAAACCTACGAGCAGTACTTC; CDR3: CASSSGVKTYEQYF
V: TRBV6-6; size: NA; J: TRBJ1-5; D: NA; DNA: TGTGCCAGCAGTTACTCTGGCTTGCGCGATCAGCCCCAGCATTTT; CDR3: CASSYSGLRDQPQHF
V: TRBV2; size: NA; J: TRBJ1-2; D: TRBD1; DNA: TGTGCCAGTGATGGGGACAGGGGAAACTATGGCTACACCTTC; CDR3: CASDGDRGNYGYTF
V: TRBV7-9; size: few; J: TRBJ1-3; D: TRBD1; DNA: TGTGCCAGCAGTCGCGCGGTAGGGGGCGGAAACACCATATATTTT; CDR3: CASSRAVGGGNTIYF
V: TRBV7-9; size: NA; J: TRBJ2-1; D: NA; DNA: TGTGCCGGAGAGCAATTGGGAGGACCGATAAAGGGCGAGCAGTTCTTC; CDR3: CAGEQLGGPIKGEQFF
V: TRBV28; size: NA; J: TRBJ1-5; D: NA; DNA: TGTGCCAGCAGCGAGACAGTGGAGCGCAATCAGCCCCAGCATTTT; CDR3: CASSETVERNQPQHF
V: TRBV19; size: NA; J: TRBJ1-4; D: NA; DNA: TGTGCCAGTAGTACTACGACAGGCCCGACGAAACTGTTTTTT; CDR3: CASSTTTGPTKLFF
V: TRBV6-1; size: NA; J: TRBJ1-3; D: NA; DNA: TGTGCCAGCAGTGGATGGGTAGGGACTGGAAACACCATATATTTT; CDR3: CASSGWVGTGNTIYF
V: TRBV2; size: NA; J: TRBJ2-2; D: NA; DNA: TGTGCCAGCAGTGAACGGCCTAGGTACACCGGGGAGCTGTTTTTT; CDR3: CASSERPRYTGELFF
V: TRBV12-5; size: NA; J: TRBJ2-7; D: NA; DNA: TGTGCTAGTGGTTCCCCCGGGGGCTACGAGCAGTACTTC; CDR3: CASGSPGGYEQYF